This T cell receptor (beta chain) was recorded in a study of T cell changes during pregnancy in multiple sclerosis. The CDR3 is 16 amino acids. CDR1 is SEHNR, CDR2 FQNEAQ, per germline (reference sequence). V shed 5 bases and J 7 bases; nucleotides not matched to a gene: 10. Data came from immunoSEQ multiplex PCR; TCRdb stores just in-frame clones and leaves some out. The table has approximately 44,000 clones, 90% seen once. This chain connects TRBV7-9 to TRBJ2-1; 11 nucleotides align to TRBD2. The TCR comes from a female donor with multiple sclerosis, enrolled in a pregnancy study. This material consisted of CD8+ T cells from peripheral blood mononuclear cells, taken in the third trimester of pregnancy. The CDR3 region has the DNA TGTGCCAGCAGCGAGGGAACTAGCGGGAGAGGGAATGAGCAGTTCTTC. It codes for CASSEGTSGRGNEQFF. Full variable domain (outside the CDR3, taken from reference TRBV7-9 and TRBJ2-1): DTGVSQNPRHKITKRGQNVTFRCDPISEHNRLYWYRQTLGQGPEFLTYFQNEAQLEKSRLLSDRFSAERPKGSFSTLEIQRTEQGDSAMYLCASSEGTSGRGNEQFFGPGTRLTVL.